These 9 T cell receptor beta chains were sequenced from one sample in a study of blood T cell repertoires in COVID-19. Produced via immunoSEQ multiplex PCR; TCRdb's table is partial and in-frame only. The sample comprises around 280,000 clones, approximately 86% of which are singletons, and 4.1% rests with the top ten. Input material: peripheral blood. Every receptor here comes from a woman in her forties or fifties with active or convalescent COVID-19.

Here the CDR3 reads CASSRPGSPQYF. DNA for the CDR3: TGTGCCAGCAGCCGCCCGGGAAGCCCCCAGTACTTC. The J gene is TRBJ2-5, the V gene TRBV6-2 or TRBV6-3; D perhaps matches TRBD2 (5 bases). The germline V gene has CDR1 MNHEY and CDR2 SVGEGT. The CDR3 totals 12 residues. V gave up 6 bases and J gave up 9 bases, with 14 bases separating them.

The chain has TRBV5-1 and TRBJ2-7; perhaps TRBD2 as D (5 bases). Per the germline V gene, CDR1 is SGHRS and CDR2 is YFSETQ. The V and J ends lost 4 bases and 6 bases respectively, with 23 bases between them. CDR3 length equals 16 residues. CDR3 bases: TGCGCCAGCAGCCCCCTCCCAGCGGCGGCCGTGACCGAGCAGTACTTC. Protein: CASSPLPAAAVTEQYF.

The chain combines TRBV11-2 with TRBJ2-1; no reliable D call. The V and J ends lost 5 bases and 5 bases respectively, with 10 bases between them. This CDR3 has 13 residues. The germline gives CDR1 SGHAT, CDR2 FQNNGV. CDR3 bases: TGTGCCAGCAGCCACCGACACCACAATGAGCAGTTCTTC. Amino acid sequence: CASSHRHHNEQFF.

V and J are TRBV2 and TRBJ2-1; 13 bases align to TRBD2. J was trimmed by 10 bases and V by 7 bases; bases with no gene match: 10. Germline CDR1 and CDR2: SNHLY and FYNNEI. This CDR3 has 15 residues. The CDR3 bases are TGTGCCAGCAAGGGACAACTAGCGGGAGGGTCCGAGCAGTTCTTC. Protein product: CASKGQLAGGSEQFF.

The rearrangement links TRBV19 to TRBJ1-4; D uncertain. In germline, CDR1 is LNHDA, CDR2 SQIVND (reference sequence). CDR3 length: 16 residues. The V end lost 7 bases, the J end lost 8 bases, and 23 bases lay between the germline ends. The CDR3 nucleotides are TGTGCCAGTACCCTAAAGATTGGGATCGGAGGGGAAAAACTGTTTTTT. Encoded protein: CASTLKIGIGGEKLFF.

V and J are TRBV7-2 and TRBJ2-7; D might be TRBD1 (6 bases). The CDR3 extends over 15 amino acids. Germline CDR1 and CDR2: SGHTA and FQGNSA. Deletions cut 1 base from V and 3 bases from J, with 13 bases between. The CDR3 DNA reads TGTGCCAGCAGCTTAGAGGGACAACCGTACTACGAGCAGTACTTC. Its protein product is CASSLEGQPYYEQYF.

The chain combines TRBV12-3 or TRBV12-4 with TRBJ1-2, with D unclear. Trimming took off 8 bases at V and 8 bases at J, with 9 bases between the two ends. CDR3 size: 10 residues. CDR3 residues: CASGRGGYTF. DNA of the CDR3: TGTGCCAGCGGGCGTGGAGGCTACACCTTC.

V usage is TRBV5-4 and J usage is TRBJ2-7; D perhaps matches TRBD2 (6 bases). The ends were cut back, 6 bases at V and 0 bases at J, with 22 bases in the middle. This CDR3 comprises 17 residues. The germline V gene has CDR1 SGHNT and CDR2 YYREEE (reference sequence). The CDR3 loop is CASTLLGRLGSSYEQYF. In nucleotides, the CDR3 is TGTGCCAGCACCCTTTTAGGACGTCTCGGGAGCTCCTACGAGCAGTACTTC.

The J gene is TRBJ2-7, the V gene TRBV28, with TRBD2 as a possible D gene (5 bases). V lost 1 base to trimming and J lost 3 bases, with 10 bases between them. Germline V lookup: CDR1 MDHEN, CDR2 SYDVKM. This CDR3 has 14 residues. The CDR3 region is CASSLSAADYEQYF. In DNA, the CDR3 is TGTGCCAGCAGTTTATCAGCGGCGGACTACGAGCAGTACTTC.